One T cell receptor (beta chain) is described in this entry. The sample is drawn from a study of molecular identifiers for immune sequencing clone quantification. TCRdb recomputed calls from the PCR reads with MiXCR, one row per CDR3 protein. There are approximately 680,000 distinct CDR3 sequences in the sample; roughly 27% occur only once, and about 0.8% lies in the top ten. There are 17 residues in the CDR3. Germline-derived CDR1 and CDR2 are SGHDT and YYEEEE. Trimming removed 4 bases from V and 6 bases from J, with 23 bases in between. V gene TRBV5-6 combines with J gene TRBJ1-3; D might be TRBD1 (5 bases). Sequenced: naive CD8+ T cells from blood, with Jurkat cell RNA spiked in. Subset: FACS-sorted CD8+CD4-CCR7+CD45RA+ naive T cells. This clonotype was sampled from a human donor in good health. Some libraries in this study had Jurkat cell RNA spiked in. The chain's CDR3 is CASSPGVGNWRLNTIYF. CDR3 DNA: TGTGCCAGCAGCCCGGGGGTAGGCAATTGGCGTCTAAACACCATATATTTT. The full variable domain, in which reference TRBV5-6 and TRBJ1-3 provide the parts outside the CDR3, is DAGVTQSPTHLIKTRGQQVTLRCSPKSGHDTVSWYQQALGQGPQFIFQYYEEEERQRGNFPDRFSGHQFPNYSSELNVNALLLGDSALYLCASSPGVGNWRLNTIYFGEGSWLTVV.